The rows below give T cell receptor beta chains drawn from one sample of a study of Ad26.COV2.S vaccination and SARS-CoV-2 variants. TCRdb keeps only in-frame clones here, not all; method: immunoSEQ multiplex PCR. There are a few hundred thousand clones in the sample; 83% occur only once, and 7.4% lies in the top ten. Source: peripheral blood, taken in a trial of Ad26.COV2.S vaccine versus placebo. The receptors originated from a person between 18 and 65 years old who received the Ad26.COV2.S COVID-19 vaccine or a placebo. CDR3s include the opening cysteine and the closing phenylalanine or tryptophan. The D gene is left open where the match is weak. Not every row has a clone size; where given, it reads once, few, many or a size class.

clone_size	v_call	d_call	j_call	cdr3_nt	cdr3_aa
-	TRBV18	TRBD2	TRBJ2-7	TGTGCCAGCTCACCACCGATACAGGCGGGAGTCCACGAGCAGTACTTC	CASSPPIQAGVHEQYF
-	TRBV6-5	-	TRBJ2-6	TGTGCCAACAGACAGTCTGGGGCCAACGTCCTGACTTTC	CANRQSGANVLTF
-	TRBV30	-	TRBJ1-6	TGTGCCTACCAAATACTGGGTAGGTCACCCCTCCACTTT	CAYQILGRSPLHF
-	TRBV27	-	TRBJ1-5	TGTGCCAGCAGTTTATTAGGTAATCAGCCCCAGCATTTT	CASSLLGNQPQHF
-	TRBV5-1	-	TRBJ1-1	TGCGCCAGCAGCTTGGATACGGGGGCGCCACTCACTGAAGCTTTCTTT	CASSLDTGAPLTEAFF
-	TRBV29-1	TRBD2	TRBJ2-1	TGCAGCGCTGGGGCTAGCGGAGCTTACAATGAGCAGTTCTTC	CSAGASGAYNEQFF
-	TRBV11-1	-	TRBJ2-1	TGTGCCAGCAGCCTCCGCCGGGGGGCCTTTAATGAGCAGTTCTTC	CASSLRRGAFNEQFF
few	TRBV6-6	-	TRBJ1-3	TGTGCCAGCAGCCAACAGGGCTCTGGAAACACCATATATTTT	CASSQQGSGNTIYF
-	TRBV7-3	-	TRBJ2-1	TGTGCCAGCAGCTTAACGTCTAGGTACAATGAGCAGTTCTTC	CASSLTSRYNEQFF
-	TRBV21-1	-	TRBJ2-3	TGTGCCAGCAAGGGGGCATCTTCTAGCACAGATACGCAGTATTTT	CASKGASSSTDTQYF
-	TRBV10-3	-	TRBJ1-4	TGTGCCATCAGTGAGCTCGACTTTAATGAAAAACTGTTTTTT	CAISELDFNEKLFF
few	TRBV5-1	-	TRBJ1-1	TGCGCCAGCAGCTTGGCCACCCAAGGGGGGCTCGGGGAAGCTTTCTTT	CASSLATQGGLGEAFF
-	TRBV6-5	-	TRBJ2-2	TGTGCCAGCAGGGCCGGGCCCAACACCGGGGAGCTGTTTTTT	CASRAGPNTGELFF
-	TRBV4-2	-	TRBJ2-4	TGTGCCAGCAGCCAAGACGGCCCGAGGGGGAGCATTCAGTACTTC	CASSQDGPRGSIQYF
-	TRBV27	TRBD1	TRBJ2-6	TGTGCCTCACAGGGGAAGGCGGCTGGGGCCAACGTCCTGACTTTC	CASQGKAAGANVLTF
-	TRBV7-3	TRBD1	TRBJ1-2	TGTGCCAGCAGCCAAGACAGGGTTGGTGGCTACACCTTC	CASSQDRVGGYTF
-	TRBV7-3	-	TRBJ1-1	TGTGCCAGCAGCTTAGGCCCCGTCCAAACTGAAGCTTTCTTT	CASSLGPVQTEAFF
-	TRBV20-1	-	TRBJ1-3	TGCAGTGCTTCCTTCGGAAACACCATATATTTT	CSASFGNTIYF
-	TRBV19	-	TRBJ2-5	TGTGCCAGTAGTATCCCAGCGCTAGAGACCCAGTACTTC	CASSIPALETQYF
-	TRBV3-1/TRBV3-2	TRBD1	TRBJ1-1	TGTGCCAGCAGCCTCCTGACAGGGGGGACTGAAGCTTTCTTT	CASSLLTGGTEAFF
-	TRBV6-5	TRBD2	TRBJ2-1	TGTGCCAGCAGTTACCCAGCGGGAGAGCAGTTCTTC	CASSYPAGEQFF
-	TRBV18	-	TRBJ1-5	TGTGCCAGCTCACCAGACAGGAATCAGCCCCAGCATTTT	CASSPDRNQPQHF
-	TRBV7-2	-	TRBJ1-1	TGTGCCAGCAGCTTGAGGGGAAGGGTTGCTGAAGCTTTCTTT	CASSLRGRVAEAFF
-	TRBV4-1	TRBD2	TRBJ2-5	TGCGCCAGCAGCCGGGTTTTAGGACTAGCGGGAGAGGAGACCCAGTACTTC	CASSRVLGLAGEETQYF
-	TRBV3-1/TRBV3-2	-	TRBJ1-1	TGTGCCAGCACCCTGACAGTAAACACTGAAGCTTTCTTT	CASTLTVNTEAFF
-	TRBV6-5	-	TRBJ1-1	TGTGCCAGCAGTTACTCAGAGGGAGGCACTGAAGCTTTCTTT	CASSYSEGGTEAFF
-	TRBV11-3	-	TRBJ1-6	TGTGCCAGCAGCTTAGATTTCTCTTCACCCCTCCACTTT	CASSLDFSSPLHF
-	TRBV12-3/TRBV12-4	-	TRBJ2-1	TGTGCCAGCAGTTCCTCCCCCTACAATGAGCAGTTCTTC	CASSSSPYNEQFF
many	TRBV11-2	-	TRBJ2-3	TGTGCCAGCAGCTTAGGGTATTCAGATACGCAGTATTTT	CASSLGYSDTQYF
-	TRBV20-1	TRBD1	TRBJ2-1	TGCAGTGCTAGTGGGGCAGGGGGCTTGAATGAGCAGTTCTTC	CSASGAGGLNEQFF
-	TRBV7-8	-	TRBJ1-2	TGTGCCAGCAGCCCAACCGGGAACCGAGAGGGCTACACCTTC	CASSPTGNREGYTF
few	TRBV9	-	TRBJ1-4	TGTGCCAGCAGCGTAGAGGCAGATCGGGAAAAACTGTTTTTT	CASSVEADREKLFF
-	TRBV7-3	-	TRBJ2-3	TGTGCCAGCAGCTTATCAAGTTCCACAGATACGCAGTATTTT	CASSLSSSTDTQYF
-	TRBV7-3	TRBD1	TRBJ2-5	TGTGCCAGCAGCCCGGGACAGGGGGAACCCAACGTGGAGACCCAGTACTTC	CASSPGQGEPNVETQYF
-	TRBV6-1	-	TRBJ2-3	TGTGCCAGCAGTGAAGTCACAGATACGCAGTATTTT	CASSEVTDTQYF
-	TRBV18	TRBD1	TRBJ1-6	TGTGCCAGCTCACCCAGACAGGGTGAGAATTCACCCCTCCACTTT	CASSPRQGENSPLHF